This T cell receptor beta chain comes out of a study of graft-versus-host responses after intestinal transplantation. On the study more broadly: The recipients all started with anti-thymocyte globulin induction and then took tacrolimus and steroids for three to four years.

Study-level results: GvH clones surfaced in recipient marrow, some emerging earlier in ileum or blood. Graft-donor T cell macrochimerism coincided with high graft-versus-host to host-versus-graft clonal ratios in allografts. HvG clone declines early post-transplant were associated with peak circulating GvH levels.

Germline lookup yields CDR1 MGHRA and CDR2 YSYEKL. The CDR3 totals 14 residues. V shed 0 bases, J shed 4 bases, and the junction held 2 bases outside the gene matches. Generated by immunoSEQ multiplex PCR, the TCRdb table keeps only in-frame clones and is missing some. Among about 94,000 clones listed, over 75% were seen once. On this clone itself: Its target is unknown.

The chain carries TRBV4-1 and TRBJ1-2; 7 bases are a match to TRBD1. The clonotype comes from a human donor who received an intestinal transplant. Source: unstimulated CD8+ T cells sorted from spleen or lymph node cells, taken before intestinal transplant. Here the CDR3 reads CASSQEPGGYGYTF. Here the CDR3 DNA reads TGCGCCAGCAGCCAAGAACCAGGGGGCTATGGCTACACCTTC.